One T cell receptor (beta chain) is described in this entry. This CDR3 is 16 amino acids long. The V and J ends lost 0 bases and 7 bases respectively, with 19 bases between them. CDR1 SGHDN and CDR2 FVKESK come from the germline V gene. This sample is drawn from a study of cytomegalovirus exposure and HLA in healthy donors. With 60 Vbeta and 13 Jbeta primers, the PCR was carried out. The assay was immunoSEQ multiplex PCR, and TCRdb's table has in-frame clones only and misses some. The listing contains roughly 80,000 clones. The receptor comes from a woman in her 30s in good health and CMV-seronegative. The chain uses TRBV14 and TRBJ2-7, with a weak D call TRBD1 (6 bases). What was sequenced was PBMCs. The CDR3 region has the DNA TGTGCCAGCAGCCAAGATCGATGGGGGCGACGGGGTGAGCAGTACTTC. This codes for CASSQDRWGRRGEQYF.